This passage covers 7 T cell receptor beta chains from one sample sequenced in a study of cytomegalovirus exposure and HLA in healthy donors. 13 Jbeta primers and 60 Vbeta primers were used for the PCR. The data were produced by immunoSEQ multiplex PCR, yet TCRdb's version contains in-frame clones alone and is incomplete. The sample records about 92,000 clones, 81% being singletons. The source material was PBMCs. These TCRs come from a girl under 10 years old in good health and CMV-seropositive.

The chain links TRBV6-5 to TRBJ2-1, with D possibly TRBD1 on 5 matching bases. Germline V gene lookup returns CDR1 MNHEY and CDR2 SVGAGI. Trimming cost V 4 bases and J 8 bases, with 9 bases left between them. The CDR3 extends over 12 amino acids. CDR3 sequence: CASSSPGYEQFF. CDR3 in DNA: TGTGCCAGCAGTTCCCCAGGGTATGAGCAGTTCTTC.

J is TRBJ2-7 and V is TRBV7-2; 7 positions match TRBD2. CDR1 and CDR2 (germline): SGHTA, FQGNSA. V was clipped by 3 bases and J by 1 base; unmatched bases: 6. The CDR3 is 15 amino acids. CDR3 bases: TGTGCCAGCAGCTTCGGCGAGCGGGATTCCTACGAGCAGTACTTC. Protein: CASSFGERDSYEQYF. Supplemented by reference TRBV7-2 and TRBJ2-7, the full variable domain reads GAGVSQSPSNKVTEKGKDVELRCDPISGHTALYWYRQSLGQGLEFLIYFQGNSAPDKSGLPSDRFSAERTGGSVSTLTIQRTQQEDSAVYLCASSFGERDSYEQYFGPGTRLTVT.

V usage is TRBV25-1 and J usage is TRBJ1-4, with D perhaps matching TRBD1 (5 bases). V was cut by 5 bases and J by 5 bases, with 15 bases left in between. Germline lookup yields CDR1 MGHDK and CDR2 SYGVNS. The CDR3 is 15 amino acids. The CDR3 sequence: CASSSTGGGNEKLFF. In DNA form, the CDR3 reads TGTGCCAGCAGTTCCACCGGGGGGGGGAATGAAAAACTGTTTTTT.

The CDR3 reads CASSLNAAGSYEQYF. As DNA, the CDR3 is TGCGCCAGCAGCCTCAATGCAGCGGGCTCCTACGAGCAGTACTTC. The genes are TRBV5-1 and TRBJ2-7; tentative D call: TRBD2 (6 bases). V was cut by 4 bases and J by 0 bases, with 14 bases left in between. Per germline, CDR1 SGHRS and CDR2 YFSETQ. The CDR3 has 15 amino acids.

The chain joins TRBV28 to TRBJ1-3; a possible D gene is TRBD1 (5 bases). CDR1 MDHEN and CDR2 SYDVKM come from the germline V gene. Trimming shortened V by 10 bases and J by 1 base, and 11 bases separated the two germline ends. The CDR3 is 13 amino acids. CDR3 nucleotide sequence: TGTGCCACCGCCAGGGAATCTGGAAACACCATATATTTT. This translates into CATARESGNTIYF. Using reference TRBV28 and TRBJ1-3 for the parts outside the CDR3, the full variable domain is DVKVTQSSRYLVKRTGEKVFLECVQDMDHENMFWYRQDPGLGLRLIYFSYDVKMKEKGDIPEGYSVSREKKERFSLILESASTNQTSMYLCATARESGNTIYFGEGSWLTVV.

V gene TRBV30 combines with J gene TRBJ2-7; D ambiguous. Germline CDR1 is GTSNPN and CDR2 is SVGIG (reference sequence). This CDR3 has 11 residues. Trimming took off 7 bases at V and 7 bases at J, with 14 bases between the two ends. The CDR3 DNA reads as TGTGCCTACGCAGGTGCCGTAGAGCAGTACTTC. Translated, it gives CAYAGAVEQYF. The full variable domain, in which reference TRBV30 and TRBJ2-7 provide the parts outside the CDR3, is SQTIHQWPATLVQPVGSPLSLECTVEGTSNPNLYWYRQAAGRGLQLLFYSVGIGQISSEVPQNLSASRPQDRQFILSSKKLLLSDSGFYLCAYAGAVEQYFGPGTRLTVT.

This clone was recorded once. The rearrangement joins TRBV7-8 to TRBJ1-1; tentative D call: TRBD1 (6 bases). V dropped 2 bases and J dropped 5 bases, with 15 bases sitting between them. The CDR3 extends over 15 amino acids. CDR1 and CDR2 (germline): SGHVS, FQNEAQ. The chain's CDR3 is CASSLTAEGGTEAFF. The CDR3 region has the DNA TGTGCCAGCAGCTTAACCGCCGAGGGGGGGACTGAAGCTTTCTTT.